This TCR beta chain emerged from a study of T cell responses to AZD1222 COVID-19 vaccine. Study-level results: A mostly white British donor set with more females was recruited, and clonal diversity was possibly underestimated.

Repertoires were generated with immunoSEQ multiplex PCR, while TCRdb's copy carries only in-frame clones and drops some. The sample gives 150,000 to 200,000 clones, roughly nine tenths of which show up once; 3% to 3.5% is in the top ten. A remark on this clone: Its target is unknown.

The trim removed 4 bases at V and 4 bases at J, leaving 4 bases unmatched. Germline V gene data show CDR1 as ENHRY and CDR2 as SYGVKD. The CDR3 runs to 15 residues. The rearrangement links TRBV10-3 to TRBJ2-2, with 9 bases lining up with TRBD1. The sequences come from peripheral blood, collected 28 days after the second AZD1222 dose. This TCR was sampled from an adult who received the AZD1222 COVID-19 vaccine. The CDR3 here is CAISGDRGGTGELFF. DNA of the CDR3: TGTGCCATCAGTGGAGACAGGGGGGGCACCGGGGAGCTGTTTTTT.